This T cell receptor (beta chain) was profiled in a study of blood T cell repertoires in COVID-19. The data were produced by immunoSEQ multiplex PCR, yet TCRdb's version contains in-frame clones alone and is incomplete. Of about 220,000 clones detected, approximately 85% appear once; the ten largest clones hold 4.7%. This clonotype originated in a woman aged 70-85 years with acute or convalescent COVID-19. The material sequenced was peripheral blood.

DNA of the CDR3: TGTGCCAGCAATCCTCCGGGGGGATCCTACGAGCAGTACTTC. It translates to CASNPPGGSYEQYF. V usage is TRBV6-5 and J usage is TRBJ2-7; 7 positions match TRBD2. This CDR3 is built from 14 residues. V gave up 7 bases and J gave up 1 base; unmatched junction bases: 7. Looked up from germline, CDR1 is MNHEY and CDR2 is SVGAGI.